This T cell receptor (beta chain) was identified in a study of early stage breast cancer tumors. About the study: Invasive lobular carcinomas made up about 30% of the 12 ER+/PR+/HER2- tumors.

The study's findings and limits: Tumor and normal breast were distinguished via blood comparison in about 90% of the 16 patients.

A note on this clone: What it binds is unknown.

This normal breast sample came from a site about 1.9-4 cm away from the tumor. Assay: immunoSEQ multiplex PCR; the TCRdb copy retains only in-frame clones and omits some. Among about 15,000 clones, 65% to 85% were seen once, and the ten largest hold 4% to 5.5%. The source of this sequence is a person aged 25 to 45 with breast cancer. Sample: normal breast tissue next to the tumor.

The CDR3 sequence is CASSQDSASSSGNEQFF. CDR3 sequence (DNA): TGCGCCAGCAGCCAAGATTCGGCTAGCTCATCAGGGAATGAGCAGTTCTTC. The chain links TRBV4-3 to TRBJ2-1; either TRBD1 or TRBD2 may supply D (5 bases each). V dropped 0 bases and J dropped 7 bases, with 19 bases sitting between them. CDR3 size: 17 residues. The germline gives CDR1 LGHNA, CDR2 YSLEER.